This T cell receptor beta chain stems from a study of cytomegalovirus exposure and HLA in healthy donors. Regarding the study as a whole: Among CMV-associated TCR beta chains, most appeared HLA-restricted in a later analysis. Later genetic work tied a missense DCLRE1C variant to beta-chain V and J trimming. While the bulk of TCR sequences proved rare, some public TCRs turned up in many donors.

This clone has a handful of counts. Antigen specificity is unknown. 60 Vbeta and 13 Jbeta primers were used in PCR. Assay: immunoSEQ multiplex PCR; the TCRdb copy retains only in-frame clones and omits some. The table shows some 110,000 clones, with approximately 81% occurring only once. There are 14 residues in the CDR3. Losses at the gene ends were 7 bases for V and 3 bases for J; bases not matched to a gene: 5. Germline V gives CDR1 SGHRS, CDR2 YFSETQ. The chain carries TRBV5-1 and TRBJ2-3; 10 bases line up with TRBD2. The sequence came from a man aged 25-45 years in good health and CMV-seronegative. Sequenced input: PBMCs. The CDR3 DNA reads as TGCGCCAGCGTACTAGCGGGAAGGACAGATACGCAGTATTTT. Protein: CASVLAGRTDTQYF.